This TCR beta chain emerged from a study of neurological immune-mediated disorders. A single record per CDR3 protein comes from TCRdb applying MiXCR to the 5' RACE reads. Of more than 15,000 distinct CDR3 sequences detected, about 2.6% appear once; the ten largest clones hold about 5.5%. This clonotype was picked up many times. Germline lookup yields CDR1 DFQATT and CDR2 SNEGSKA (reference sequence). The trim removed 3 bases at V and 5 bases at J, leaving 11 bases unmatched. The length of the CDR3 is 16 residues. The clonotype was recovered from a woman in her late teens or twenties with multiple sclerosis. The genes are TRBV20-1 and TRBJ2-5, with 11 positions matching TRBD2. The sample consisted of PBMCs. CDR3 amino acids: CSARSIAGGPRETQYF. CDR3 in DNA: TGCAGTGCTAGGTCGATAGCGGGGGGGCCCCGGGAGACCCAGTACTTC.